This TCR beta chain was profiled in a study of shared clonotypes between healthy human individuals. V lost 4 bases and J lost 8; bases outside the gene matches: 8. The CDR3 has 13 amino acids. The germline V gene has CDR1 SGHRS and CDR2 YFSETQ. Data came from immunoSEQ multiplex PCR; TCRdb stores just in-frame clones and leaves some out. The profile covers over a million clones, with 65% to 80% appearing a single time and about 1.5% taken by the ten largest. Caucasian adults living in Nashville, Tennessee, provided all samples. This sequence originates from a man younger than 35 in good health. The source material was memory CD4+ T cells sorted from blood. Specified subset: CD45RA-negative fraction. This rearrangement joins TRBV5-1 to TRBJ1-1; 7 bases align to TRBD1. CDR3 in DNA: TGCGCCAGCAGCCTGGGACAGAGCGGAGAAGCTTTCTTT. Its translation is CASSLGQSGEAFF.